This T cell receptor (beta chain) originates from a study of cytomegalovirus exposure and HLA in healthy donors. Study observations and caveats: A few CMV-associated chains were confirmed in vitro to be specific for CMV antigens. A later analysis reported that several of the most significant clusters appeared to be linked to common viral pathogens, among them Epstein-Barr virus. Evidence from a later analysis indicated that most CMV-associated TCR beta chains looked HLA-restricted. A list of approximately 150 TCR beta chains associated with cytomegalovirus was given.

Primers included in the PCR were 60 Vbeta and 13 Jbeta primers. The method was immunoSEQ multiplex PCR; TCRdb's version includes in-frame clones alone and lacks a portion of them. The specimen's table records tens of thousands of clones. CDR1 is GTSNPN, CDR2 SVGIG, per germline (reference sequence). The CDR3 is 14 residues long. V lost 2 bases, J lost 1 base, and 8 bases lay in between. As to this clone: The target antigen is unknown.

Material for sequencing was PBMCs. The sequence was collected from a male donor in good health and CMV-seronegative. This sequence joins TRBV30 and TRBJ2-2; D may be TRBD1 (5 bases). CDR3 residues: CAWSLGQNTGELFF. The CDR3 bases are TGTGCCTGGAGTCTAGGACAGAACACCGGGGAGCTGTTTTTT. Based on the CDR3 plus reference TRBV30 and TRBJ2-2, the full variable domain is SQTIHQWPATLVQPVGSPLSLECTVEGTSNPNLYWYRQAAGRGLQLLFYSVGIGQISSEVPQNLSASRPQDRQFILSSKKLLLSDSGFYLCAWSLGQNTGELFFGEGSRLTVL.